This TCR beta chain derives from a study of blood T cell repertoires in COVID-19. On the study more broadly: The cDNA or gDNA used as material had been derived from T cells, B-cell-depleted T cells, or PBMCs.

Participants came from about two dozen US areas, aged roughly 18 to 89 years. Each recovered donor of Cohort 3 presented with two negative PCRs, clearance, or symptom resolution. Trimming cost V 7 bases and J 8 bases, with 8 bases left between them. Germline V gene data show CDR1 as WSHSY and CDR2 as SAAADI. CDR3 length: 11 residues. Authors' data handling: Estimated nucleated cell counts came from reference gene primer amplification. Assay: immunoSEQ multiplex PCR; the TCRdb copy retains only in-frame clones and omits some. V, J and clone size are taken as reported in that table, and D and trimming were inferred from the DNA itself. This sample carries hundreds of thousands of clones, around 90% of them seen once, and the ten largest clones take 1.6%.

The rearrangement joins TRBV10-2 to TRBJ1-4; D call uncertain. The sequence was obtained from a woman aged 45-59 years who had recovered from COVID-19. Sequencing was carried out using PBMCs or T cells enriched from blood (not recorded which). DNA for the CDR3: TGCGCCAGCACCCCAGGCGAAAAACTGTTTTTT. This sequence encodes CASTPGEKLFF.